The 10 T cell receptor beta chains below all came from one sample that was sequenced in a study of beta chain features in type 1 diabetes. Study-wide results and limits: Moderate yet significant TCRB CDR3 shortening was seen in Type 1 diabetes patients in all four CD4+ subsets.

The sequenced template was cDNA made from the entire isolated RNA. Libraries were prepared by immunoSEQ multiplex PCR; TCRdb keeps only in-frame clonotypes and omits some of them. The sample includes about 180,000 clones, about 7.9% seen only once; the top ten take roughly 0.46%. Their cognate antigens are unknown. The sequencing input was central memory CD4+ T cells from blood. The origin of the receptors is a young man with type 1 diabetes.

The rearrangement links TRBV19 to TRBJ1-5, with 7 bases aligning to TRBD1. Trimming at V came to 3 bases and at J to 9 bases, leaving 11 bases not matched to a gene. Germline CDR1 reads LNHDA; CDR2 reads SQIVND (reference sequence). The CDR3 has 15 amino acids. This chain's CDR3 is CASSIQPGGSRPQHF. The CDR3 DNA follows: TGTGCCAGTAGTATTCAGCCAGGGGGATCACGGCCCCAGCATTTT. Drawing the rest from reference TRBV19 and TRBJ1-5, the complete variable domain is DGGITQSPKYLFRKEGQNVTLSCEQNLNHDAMYWYRQDPGQGLRLIYYSQIVNDFQKGDIAEGYSVSREKKESFPLTVTSAQKNPTAFYLCASSIQPGGSRPQHFGDGTRLSIL.

The chain uses TRBV6-1 and TRBJ2-5, with 12 bases lining up with TRBD2. The CDR3 is 14 amino acids. V lost 6 bases and J lost 4; bases outside the gene matches: 3. Germline V gene data show CDR1 as MNHNS and CDR2 as SASEGT. The chain's CDR3 is CASRRLAGVETQYF. The DNA of the CDR3 is TGTGCCAGCAGGCGACTAGCGGGAGTAGAGACCCAGTACTTC.

The chain joins TRBV29-1 to TRBJ2-7; 10 bases line up with TRBD2. The germline gives CDR1 SQVTM, CDR2 ANQGSEA. The CDR3 covers 14 residues. V lost 6 bases to trimming and J lost 3 bases; unmatched junction nucleotides: 8. DNA of the CDR3: TGCAGCGTCAAACAACTAGCGGGGAACTACGAGCAGTACTTC. Translated, it gives CSVKQLAGNYEQYF.

This clone was observed a few times. The rearrangement uses TRBV28 and TRBJ1-2, with D hard to call. V lost 7 bases, J lost 8 bases, and 11 bases lay in between. From germline, CDR1 is MDHEN and CDR2 SYDVKM. The CDR3 totals 11 residues. The CDR3 region has the DNA TGTGCCAGCACCCAGGAAAGCGGCTACACCTTC. Translated, it gives CASTQESGYTF.

V and J are TRBV2 and TRBJ2-7; TRBD1 agrees at 7 bases. CDR1 is SNHLY, CDR2 FYNNEI, per germline. The CDR3 runs 15 residues. The junction had 13 bases not matched to a gene; V was cut back by 5 bases and J by 6 bases. CDR3 nucleotide sequence: TGTGCCAGCAGTCGAATTCGACAGGGAAGGTTCGAGCAGTACTTC. Protein: CASSRIRQGRFEQYF.

This clone was picked up a small number of times. The chain links TRBV6-5 to TRBJ1-2; no firm D call. The CDR3 has 12 residues. V was pared by 3 bases and J by 8 bases, with 10 bases between. Germline assignment: CDR1 MNHEY and CDR2 SVGAGI. In nucleotides, the CDR3 is TGTGCCAGCAGTTATCAAGGAGGCGGCTACACCTTC. This translates into CASSYQGGGYTF.

This clone was detected only a few times. The chain carries TRBV6-6 and TRBJ2-7; no definite D call. The germline V gene encodes CDR1 MNHNY and CDR2 SVGAGI (reference sequence). This CDR3 is 14 amino acids long. Trimming shortened V by 5 bases and J by 5 bases, and 16 bases separated the two germline ends. Written as DNA, the CDR3 is TGTGCCAGCAGTCCCGATGCGGTTCTTGACGAGCAGTACTTC. It yields the protein CASSPDAVLDEQYF.

The V and J genes are TRBV11-2 and TRBJ2-5, with D possibly matching TRBD1 (5 bases). The CDR3 loop spans 13 amino acids. Germline CDR1 reads SGHAT; CDR2 reads FQNNGV. The germline V and J ends were trimmed by 5 bases and 5 bases, with 12 bases remaining between them. CDR3 in amino acids: CASSRSNRETQYF. In DNA form, the CDR3 reads TGTGCCAGCAGCCGTTCGAACAGGGAGACCCAGTACTTC.

This clone came up a few times. J is TRBJ2-7 and V is TRBV7-2; the match to TRBD1 covers 9 bases. The germline gives CDR1 SGHTA, CDR2 FQGNSA. The J segment lost 5 bases and the V segment lost 2 bases, leaving 4 bases of the junction unmatched. The CDR3 is made up of 14 amino acids. The CDR3 loop reads CASSLMGQGHEQYF. The CDR3 DNA is TGTGCCAGCAGCTTAATGGGACAGGGCCACGAGCAGTACTTC.

Only a few counts were recorded for this clone. V and J are TRBV21-1 and TRBJ2-5; the table gives TRBD1 as D, unverified against the DNA. TRBV21-1 is designated a pseudogene. The CDR3 loop spans 14 amino acids. For the CDR3, the DNA is TGTGCCAGCACCAAAGGTCCAGGGGGGGAGACCCAGTACTTC. Encoded protein: CASTKGPGGETQYF.